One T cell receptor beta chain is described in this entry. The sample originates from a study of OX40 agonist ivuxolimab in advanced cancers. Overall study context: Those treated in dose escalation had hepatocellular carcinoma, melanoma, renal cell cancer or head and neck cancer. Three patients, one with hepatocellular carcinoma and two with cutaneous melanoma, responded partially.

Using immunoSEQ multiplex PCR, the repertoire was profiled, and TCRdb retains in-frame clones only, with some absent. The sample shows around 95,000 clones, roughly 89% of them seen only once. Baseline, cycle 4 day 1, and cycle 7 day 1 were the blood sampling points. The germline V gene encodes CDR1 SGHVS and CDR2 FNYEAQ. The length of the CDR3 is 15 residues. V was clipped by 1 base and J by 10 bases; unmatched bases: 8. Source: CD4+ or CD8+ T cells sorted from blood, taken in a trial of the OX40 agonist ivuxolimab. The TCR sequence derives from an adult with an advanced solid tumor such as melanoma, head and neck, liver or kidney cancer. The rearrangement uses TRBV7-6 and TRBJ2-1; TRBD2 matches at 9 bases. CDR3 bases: TGTGCCAGCAGCTTAGGTGCGGGGGGGCCAGGGGAGCAGTTCTTC. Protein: CASSLGAGGPGEQFF.